This passage covers 31 T cell receptor beta chains from one sample sequenced in a study of kidney transplant recipient with SARS-CoV-2 infection. TCRdb analysed the reads with MiXCR anew, one entry per CDR3 protein. Of under 250,000 distinct CDR3 sequences in the sample, 25% to 30% were seen once. The sample was a blood sample, taken at baseline and between days 110 and 120 from a kidney transplant recipient. Every receptor here comes from a male patient in his thirties who had COVID-19 and was a kidney transplant recipient. The T cells may partly be graft donor cells.

As to this clonotype: Since a much larger clone is just one base distant, this may be a read error. V usage is TRBV29-1 and J usage is TRBJ1-1; 8 bases are shared with TRBD1. This CDR3 comprises 12 residues. Looked up from germline, CDR1 is SQVTM and CDR2 is ANQGSEA. Written as DNA, the CDR3 is TGCAGCGCCGACAGGGGTAAAACTGAAGCTCTCTTT. It encodes CSADRGKTEALF. Complete variable domain (other parts from reference TRBV29-1 and TRBJ1-1): SAVISQKPSRDICQRGTSLTIQCQVDSQVTMMFWYRQQPGQSLTLIATANQGSEATYESGFVIDKFPISRPNLTFSTLTVSNMSPEDSSIYLCSADRGKTEALFGQGTRLTVV.

The gene calls are TRBV11-2 and TRBJ2-1; perhaps TRBD1 as D (6 bases). This CDR3 is 13 amino acids long. Germline assignment: CDR1 SGHAT and CDR2 FQNNGV. Trimming removed 6 bases from V and 10 bases from J, with 16 bases in between. The DNA of the CDR3 is TGTGCCAGCAGTTATAACAGGGTCTACGAGCAGTTCTTC. Protein product: CASSYNRVYEQFF.

The sample holds a few counts of this clonotype. The chain couples TRBV5-1 to TRBJ2-5; D is unresolved. Germline-derived CDR1 and CDR2 are SGHRS and YFSETQ. The CDR3 is 14 residues long. Trimming left V 0 bases short and J 3 bases short, with 9 bases between. The CDR3 loop reads CASSLGGTEETQYF. DNA of the CDR3: TGCGCCAGCAGCTTGGGAGGCACAGAAGAGACCCAGTACTTC.

The chain carries TRBV25-1 and TRBJ1-4; D not certain. The CDR3 consists of 17 residues. CDR1 and CDR2 (germline): MGHDK, SYGVNS. V lost 4 bases, J lost 5 bases, and 20 bases lay in between. Here the CDR3 DNA reads TGTGCCAGCAGTGGATATAGGCGAGGCCCGACCAATGAAAAACTGTTTTTT. As protein: CASSGYRRGPTNEKLFF. The variable domain in full, completed from reference TRBV25-1 and TRBJ1-4, reads EADIYQTPRYLVIGTGKKITLECSQTMGHDKMYWYQQDPGMELHLIHYSYGVNSTEKGDLSSESTVSRIRTEHFPLTLESARPSHTSQYLCASSGYRRGPTNEKLFFGSGTQLSVL.

In the case of this clonotype: This may come from a read error, since a much larger clone is one base off. The chain has TRBV25-1 and TRBJ2-5; D perhaps matches TRBD2 (5 bases). The germline V and J ends were trimmed by 4 bases and 2 bases, with 14 bases remaining between them. Germline V gives CDR1 MGHDK, CDR2 SYGVNS. The CDR3 runs 15 residues. CDR3 sequence: CASSGGISVQETQYF. The DNA for the CDR3 is TGTGCCAGCAGTGGAGGGATTAGCGTACAAGAGACCCAGTACTTC.

On this clonotype: This may arise from a read error, as a much more abundant clone is one base away. V and J are TRBV7-9 and TRBJ2-5, with D perhaps matching TRBD1 or TRBD2 (5 bases each). Germline assignment: CDR1 SEHNR and CDR2 FQNEAQ (reference sequence). The CDR3 has 11 amino acids. The CDR3 region has the DNA TGTGCCAGCAGCTCCAGGGAGACCCAGCACTTC. This codes for CASSSRETQHF.

On this clonotype itself: This could be a read error, since a much larger clone is one nucleotide away. The chain couples TRBV6-5 to TRBJ1-2; unclear D gene. Looked up from germline, CDR1 is MNHEY and CDR2 is SVGAGI. V was pared by 8 bases and J by 4 bases, with 26 bases between. This CDR3 has 17 residues. CDR3 region: CASGLLISMRKTYGYTF. The CDR3 DNA reads as TGTGCCAGCGGTCTTCTAATCTCTATGCGAAAGACCTATGGCTACACCTTC.

This clonotype was counted once. This clone may be a read error of a much larger clone one base away. The rearrangement links TRBV7-9 to TRBJ2-5, with 7 nucleotides matching TRBD1. CDR3 length: 15 residues. Germline V gene lookup returns CDR1 SEHNR and CDR2 FQNEAQ (reference sequence). The DNA for the CDR3 is TGTGCCAGCGGCTTAGTCCAGGGGGACCCAGAGACCCAGTACTTC. Protein sequence: CASGLVQGDPETQYF.

To note about this clonotype: One end of the junction fails to match germline, which may point to a read error. The chain uses TRBV3-1 and TRBJ2-2; D uncertain. The CDR3 consists of 18 residues. CDR1 LGHDT and CDR2 YNNKEL come from the germline V gene (reference sequence). CDR3 protein: CAGSYGGPISGLTGELFF. The CDR3 DNA reads as TGTGCCGGCAGCTACGGCGGTCCCATTTCAGGCTTGACCGGGGAGCTGTTTTTT.

To note about this clonotype: A read error may explain this, as a much larger clone is one base away. No conserved phenylalanine or tryptophan is present at the end of the CDR3, so a read error is the likely explanation. The chain links TRBV2 to TRBJ2-7; 13 nucleotides align to TRBD2. J lost 2 bases, V lost 6 bases, and 7 bases had no gene match. Germline V gives CDR1 SNHLY, CDR2 FYNNEI. The CDR3 spans 16 residues. The CDR3: CASREGLAGRAYEQYL. The CDR3 DNA sequence: TGTGCCAGCAGAGAGGGACTAGCGGGAAGGGCCTACGAGCAGTACCTC.

This clonotype has a count of ten or more. J is TRBJ2-7 and V is TRBV20-1; 8 bases map to TRBD2. V was pared by 5 bases and J by 6 bases, with 12 bases of the junction left unmatched. Germline V gene lookup returns CDR1 DFQATT and CDR2 SNEGSKA (reference sequence). CDR3 size: 14 residues. CDR3 loop: CSAPIAGITFEQYF. CDR3 DNA: TGCAGTGCTCCAATAGCGGGGATTACATTCGAGCAGTACTTC.

Of note for this clonotype: This may arise from a read error, as a much more abundant clone is one base away. This chain joins TRBV6-6 and TRBJ2-7; 9 bases align to TRBD2. V shed 4 bases, J shed 7 bases, and the junction held 8 bases outside the gene matches. The CDR3 is 14 residues long. Germline V gives CDR1 MNHNY, CDR2 SVGAGI (reference sequence). CDR3 in DNA: TGTGCCAGCAGTTTCCGGGCTAGCGGGACAGAGCAGTACTTC. Translation: CASSFRASGTEQYF.

In its sample, this clonotype was seen a few times. This chain joins TRBV19 and TRBJ2-5; the match to TRBD1 covers 9 bases. Germline lookup yields CDR1 LNHDA and CDR2 SQIVND (reference sequence). CDR3 length equals 14 residues. Trimming at V came to 5 bases and at J to 4 bases, leaving 5 bases not matched to a gene. The CDR3 coding sequence is TGTGCCAGTAGTTTTCGACAGGGGGGAGAGACCCAGTACTTC. Amino acid sequence: CASSFRQGGETQYF.

A remark on this clonotype: One base away lies a much larger clone, so this may be a sequencing read error. Here the CDR3 DNA reads TGTACCAGCAGTCGGGACCAAAACACCGGGGAGCTGTTTTTT. Translated: CTSSRDQNTGELFF. The chain is built from TRBV6-4 and TRBJ2-2; D could derive from TRBD1 or TRBD2 (5 bases each). Germline lookup yields CDR1 MRHNA and CDR2 SNTAGT. This CDR3 spans 14 amino acids.

Concerning this clonotype: A much larger clone differs from this one at a single base, so this may be a read error. The genes are TRBV7-9 and TRBJ2-4; 8 nucleotides agree with TRBD2. The end of the DNA is better explained by TRBJ2-1, so the J call may be wrong. The CDR3 covers 16 residues. CDR1 is SEHNR, CDR2 FQNEAQ, per germline (reference sequence). In nucleotides, the CDR3 is TGTACCAGCAGCTTAGAGGCGGGACTAGGAGGAAATGAGCAGTTCTTC. Amino acid sequence: CTSSLEAGLGGNEQFF.

This clonotype was detected many times. The chain carries TRBV27 and TRBJ1-2, with D possibly TRBD1 on 5 matching bases. Germline-derived CDR1 and CDR2 are MNHEY and SMNVEV (reference sequence). V was clipped by 2 bases and J by 6 bases, with 16 bases between them. This CDR3 is 15 amino acids long. The DNA of the CDR3 is TGTGCCAGCAGTTTAGGGGCCCCGCTGGGGGATGGCTACACCTTC. This codes for CASSLGAPLGDGYTF.

This clonotype was detected many times. This chain links TRBV27 with TRBJ1-2; tentatively, D is TRBD1 (6 bases). Germline assignment: CDR1 MNHEY and CDR2 SMNVEV (reference sequence). There are 15 residues in the CDR3. The germline V and J ends were trimmed by 4 bases and 4 bases, with 16 bases remaining between them. The CDR3: CASSSPGAGIYGYTF. CDR3 coding DNA: TGTGCCAGCAGTTCCCCAGGGGCCGGTATCTATGGCTACACCTTC.

This clonotype was seen a handful of times. The chain is built from TRBV3-1 and TRBJ2-7; TRBD2 aligns across 10 bases. J gave up 3 bases and V 4 bases, and 15 bases lay outside the gene matches. This CDR3 is built from 18 residues. Germline V lookup: CDR1 LGHDT, CDR2 YNNKEL (reference sequence). As DNA, the CDR3 is TGTGCCAGCAGCCCTAGTGATATAGGACTAGCGGCAAACTACGAGCAGTACTTC. Translating it yields CASSPSDIGLAANYEQYF.

This clonotype was counted ten times or more. The rearrangement links TRBV28 to TRBJ1-5; D uncertain. Trimming took off 8 bases at V and 0 bases at J, with 8 bases between the two ends. This CDR3 region has 13 residues. Germline V gives CDR1 MDHEN, CDR2 SYDVKM. The CDR3 protein is CASRTDSNQPQHF. In DNA form, the CDR3 reads TGTGCCAGCCGGACCGATAGCAATCAGCCCCAGCATTTT.

The sample holds many counts of this clonotype. The chain couples TRBV9 to TRBJ1-6, with D unresolved. The CDR3 contains 14 residues. The germline CDR1 and CDR2 sequences are SGDLS and YYNGEE. Trimming took off 0 bases at V and 6 bases at J, with 7 bases between the two ends. The CDR3 DNA reads as TGTGCCAGCAGCGTAGTGGGCAGTAATTCACCCCTCCACTTT. It codes for CASSVVGSNSPLHF. Combining the CDR3 with reference TRBV9 and TRBJ1-6 gives the whole variable domain DSGVTQTPKHLITATGQRVTLRCSPRSGDLSVYWYQQSLDQGLQFLIQYYNGEERAKGNILERFSAQQFPDLHSELNLSSLELGDSALYFCASSVVGSNSPLHFGNGTRLTVT.

This clonotype has just one count. A much larger clone is a single base away; this may be a read error. The V gene is TRBV27, the J gene TRBJ1-1; perhaps TRBD1 as D (5 bases). Germline V lookup: CDR1 MNHEY, CDR2 SMNVEV (reference sequence). There are 14 residues in the CDR3. CDR3 residues: CGSRPGRSNTEAFF. CDR3 sequence (DNA): TGTGGCAGCAGGCCGGGACGGTCGAACACTGAAGCTTTCTTT.

This clonotype has ten or more counts. The V and J genes are TRBV9 and TRBJ1-3; D is perhaps TRBD1 (6 bases). The ends were cut back, 3 bases at V and 4 bases at J, with 14 bases in the middle. CDR1 is SGDLS, CDR2 YYNGEE, per germline. The CDR3 is 15 amino acids. The CDR3 loop reads CASSAGQLLGNTIYF. The CDR3, as DNA: TGTGCCAGCAGCGCTGGACAGCTTCTAGGAAACACCATATATTTT.

This clonotype was observed many times. The chain joins TRBV9 to TRBJ2-7; 8 positions match TRBD1. J lost 5 bases, V lost 4 bases, and 14 bases had no gene match. The CDR3 is 16 amino acids. CDR1 and CDR2 (germline): SGDLS, YYNGEE. The CDR3 DNA sequence: TGTGCCAGCAGCTCCGCCCGACAGGGGTCCTTCCACGAGCAGTACTTC. The encoded protein is CASSSARQGSFHEQYF.

The rearrangement joins TRBV4-3 to TRBJ2-1; D uncertain. CDR3 length: 13 residues. Germline loops: CDR1 LGHNA, CDR2 YSLEER. The V and J ends lost 3 bases and 5 bases respectively, with 8 bases between them. CDR3 nucleotide sequence: TGCGCCAGCAGCCACGGCCGTCACAATGAGCAGTTCTTC. This sequence encodes CASSHGRHNEQFF.

Notes on this clonotype: Possible read error: a much larger clone is one base away. This chain uses TRBV13 with TRBJ2-1; 7 bases fit TRBD2. J was trimmed by 6 bases and V by 3 bases; bases with no gene match: 8. Germline-derived CDR1 and CDR2 are PRHDT and FYEKMQ (reference sequence). The CDR3 has 15 residues. The CDR3 nucleotides are TGTGCCAGCAGCTTTAGCGGGCCTGCATGCAATGAGCAGTTCTTC. It codes for CASSFSGPACNEQFF. The whole variable domain, remainder taken from reference TRBV13 and TRBJ2-1, is AAGVIQSPRHLIKEKRETATLKCYPIPRHDTVYWYQQGPGQDPQFLISFYEKMQSDKGSIPDRFSAQQFSDYHSELNMSSLELGDSALYFCASSFSGPACNEQFFGPGTRLTVL.

This clonotype showed up many times. This chain uses TRBV19 with TRBJ1-2, with no clear D. The CDR3 loop spans 17 amino acids. In germline, CDR1 is LNHDA, CDR2 SQIVND (reference sequence). V was cut by 5 bases and J by 4 bases, with 23 bases left in between. CDR3 DNA sequence: TGTGCCAGTAGTTGGCTGCCGACAAATCGAAAGACCTATGGCTACACCTTC. Translated: CASSWLPTNRKTYGYTF. Variable domain in full (rest from reference TRBV19 and TRBJ1-2): DGGITQSPKYLFRKEGQNVTLSCEQNLNHDAMYWYRQDPGQGLRLIYYSQIVNDFQKGDIAEGYSVSREKKESFPLTVTSAQKNPTAFYLCASSWLPTNRKTYGYTFGSGTRLTVV.

Remarks on this clonotype: A much larger clone differs by one base, so this may be a read error. V gene TRBV19 combines with J gene TRBJ2-6; TRBD1 or TRBD2 may be the D gene (5 bases each). CDR1 is LNHDA, CDR2 SQIVND, per germline (reference sequence). The CDR3 extends over 16 amino acids. This CDR3 reads CTSSIRDLSGANVLTF. The CDR3 nucleotides are TGTACCAGTAGTATCCGGGACCTCTCTGGGGCCAACGTCCTGACTTTC.

This clonotype was found many times. CDR3 in DNA: TGTGCCAGCAGCCCTCCGGTGGTCGTTAGAAAGACCTATGGCTACACCTTC. It yields the protein CASSPPVVVRKTYGYTF. V and J are TRBV16 and TRBJ1-2; D gene ambiguous. V lost 4 bases and J 4 bases, leaving 22 bases between the germline ends. Germline CDR1 is KGHSY and CDR2 is FQNENV. This CDR3 comprises 17 residues.

A remark on this clonotype: A much larger clone sits a single nucleotide away, making a read error possible. The rearrangement uses TRBV5-1 and TRBJ1-2; TRBD1 aligns across 7 bases. V was pared by 9 bases and J by 11 bases, with 19 bases of the junction left unmatched. This CDR3 region has 14 residues. Germline V lookup: CDR1 SGHRS, CDR2 YFSETQ. The CDR3 coding sequence is TGCGCCACCATGACCGGGACAGCGGAGGAGAGATACACCTTC. Encoded protein: CATMTGTAEERYTF.

J is TRBJ2-5 and V is TRBV20-1; TRBD2 matches at 13 bases. V shed 7 bases and J 9 bases; nucleotides not matched to a gene: 11. Germline CDR1 DFQATT, CDR2 SNEGSKA (reference sequence). This CDR3 has 14 residues. The CDR3 loop is CSVLTSGRGVAQYF. The CDR3 coding sequence is TGCAGTGTTCTAACTAGCGGGAGGGGGGTTGCCCAGTACTTC.

This clonotype was observed at least ten times. V gene TRBV19 combines with J gene TRBJ1-2, with D possibly being TRBD1 (6 bases). The CDR3 has 12 residues. V lost 10 bases to trimming and J lost 5 bases, with 14 bases between them. Germline V lookup: CDR1 LNHDA, CDR2 SQIVND (reference sequence). The CDR3 reads CATAQGIYGYTF. The DNA for the CDR3 is TGTGCCACCGCCCAGGGGATATATGGCTACACCTTC. The full variable domain, with the rest looked up from reference TRBV19 and TRBJ1-2, is DGGITQSPKYLFRKEGQNVTLSCEQNLNHDAMYWYRQDPGQGLRLIYYSQIVNDFQKGDIAEGYSVSREKKESFPLTVTSAQKNPTAFYLCATAQGIYGYTFGSGTRLTVV.